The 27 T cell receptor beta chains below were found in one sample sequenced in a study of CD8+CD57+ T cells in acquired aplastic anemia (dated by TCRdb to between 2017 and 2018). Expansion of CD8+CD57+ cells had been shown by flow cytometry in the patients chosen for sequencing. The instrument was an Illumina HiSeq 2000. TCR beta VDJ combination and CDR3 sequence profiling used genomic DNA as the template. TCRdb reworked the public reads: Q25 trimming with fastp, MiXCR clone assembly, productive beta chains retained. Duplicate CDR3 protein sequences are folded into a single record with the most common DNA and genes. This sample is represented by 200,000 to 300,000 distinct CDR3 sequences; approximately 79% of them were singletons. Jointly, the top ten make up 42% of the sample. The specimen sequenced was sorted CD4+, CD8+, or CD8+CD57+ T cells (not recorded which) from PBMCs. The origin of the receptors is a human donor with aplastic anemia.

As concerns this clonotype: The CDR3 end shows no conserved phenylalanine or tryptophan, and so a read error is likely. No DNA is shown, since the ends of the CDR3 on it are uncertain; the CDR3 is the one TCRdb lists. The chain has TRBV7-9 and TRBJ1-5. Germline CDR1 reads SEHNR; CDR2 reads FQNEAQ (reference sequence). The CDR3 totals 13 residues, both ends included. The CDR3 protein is CASSLTLTRHTDA.

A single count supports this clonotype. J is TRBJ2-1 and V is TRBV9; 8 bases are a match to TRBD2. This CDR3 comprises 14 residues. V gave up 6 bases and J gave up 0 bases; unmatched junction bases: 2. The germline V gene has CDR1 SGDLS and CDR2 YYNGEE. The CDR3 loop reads CASNGGDSYNEQFF. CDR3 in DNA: TGTGCCAGCAACGGGGGGGACTCCTACAATGAGCAGTTCTTC.

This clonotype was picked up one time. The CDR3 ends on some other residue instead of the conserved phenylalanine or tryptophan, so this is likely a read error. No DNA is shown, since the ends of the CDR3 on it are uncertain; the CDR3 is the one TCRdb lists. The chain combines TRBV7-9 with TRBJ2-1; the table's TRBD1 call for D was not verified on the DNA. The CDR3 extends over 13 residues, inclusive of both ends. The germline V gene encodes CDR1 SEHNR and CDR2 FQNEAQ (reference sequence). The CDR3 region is CASRTGRGNAPLL.

The CDR3 DNA reads TGTGCCAGCAGCTTAGCGGGAGAGAGCGAGCAGTTCTTC. Translating gives CASSLAGESEQFF. V gene TRBV7-8 combines with J gene TRBJ2-1; D may be TRBD2 (5 bases). Looked up from germline, CDR1 is SGHVS and CDR2 is FQNEAQ. This CDR3 has 13 amino acids. Deletions cut 0 bases from V and 10 bases from J, with 10 bases between. Supplemented by reference TRBV7-8 and TRBJ2-1, the full variable domain reads GAGVSQSPRYKVAKRGQDVALRCDPISGHVSLFWYQQALGQGPEFLTYFQNEAQLDKSGLPSDRFFAERPEGSVSTLKIQRTQQEDSAVYLCASSLAGESEQFFGPGTRLTVL.

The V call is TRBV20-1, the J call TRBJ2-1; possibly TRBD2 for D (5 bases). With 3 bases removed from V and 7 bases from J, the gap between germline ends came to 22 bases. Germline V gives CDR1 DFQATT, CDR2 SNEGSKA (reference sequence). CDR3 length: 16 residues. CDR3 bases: TGCAGTGCTAGCCGACTGGGGAGTGGAGGTTTTAATGAGCAGTTCTTC. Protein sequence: CSASRLGSGGFNEQFF.

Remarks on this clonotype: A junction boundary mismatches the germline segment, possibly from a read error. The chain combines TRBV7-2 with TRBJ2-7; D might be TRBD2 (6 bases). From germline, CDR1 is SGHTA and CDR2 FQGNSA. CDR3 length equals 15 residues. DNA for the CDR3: TGCGCCAGCAGCTTGGGGGACTCGAGCTCTTCCGAGCAGTACTTC. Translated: CASSLGDSSSSEQYF.

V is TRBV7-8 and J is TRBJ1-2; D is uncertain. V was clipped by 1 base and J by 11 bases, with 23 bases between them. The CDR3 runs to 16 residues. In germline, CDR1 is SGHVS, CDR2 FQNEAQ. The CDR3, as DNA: TGTGCCAGCAGCTTAGAGGGAGGCCCCGATGCGCAGGATTACACCTTC. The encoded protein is CASSLEGGPDAQDYTF. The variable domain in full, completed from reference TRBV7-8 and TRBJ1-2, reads GAGVSQSPRYKVAKRGQDVALRCDPISGHVSLFWYQQALGQGPEFLTYFQNEAQLDKSGLPSDRFFAERPEGSVSTLKIQRTQQEDSAVYLCASSLEGGPDAQDYTFGSGTRLTVV.

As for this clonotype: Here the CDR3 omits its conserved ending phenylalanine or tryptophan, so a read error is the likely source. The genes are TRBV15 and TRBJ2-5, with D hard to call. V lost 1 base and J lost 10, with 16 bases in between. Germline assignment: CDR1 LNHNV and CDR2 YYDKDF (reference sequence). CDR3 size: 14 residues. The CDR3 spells CATSRGSDQQYQYV. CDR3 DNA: TGTGCCACCAGCAGAGGGTCAGACCAACAGTACCAGTACGTC.

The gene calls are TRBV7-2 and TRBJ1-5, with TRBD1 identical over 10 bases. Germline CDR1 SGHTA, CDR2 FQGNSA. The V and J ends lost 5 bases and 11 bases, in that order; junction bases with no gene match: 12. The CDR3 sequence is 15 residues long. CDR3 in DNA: TGTGCCAGCAGCCCGGGACAGGGGAACCAAGAGACCCAGCATTTT. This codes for CASSPGQGNQETQHF.

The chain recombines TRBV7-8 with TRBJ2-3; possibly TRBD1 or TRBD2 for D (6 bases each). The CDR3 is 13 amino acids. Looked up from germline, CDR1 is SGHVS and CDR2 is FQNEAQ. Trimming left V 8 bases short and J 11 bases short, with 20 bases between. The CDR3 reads CASGDGGSAEQYF. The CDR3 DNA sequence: TGTGCCAGCGGCGACGGGGGCAGTGCCGAGCAGTATTTT.

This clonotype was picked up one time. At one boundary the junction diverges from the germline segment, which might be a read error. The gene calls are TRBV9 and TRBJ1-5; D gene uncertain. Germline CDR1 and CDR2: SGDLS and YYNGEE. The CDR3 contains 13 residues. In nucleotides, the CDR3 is TGTGCCAGCGGAGAAACTGGGAACCATCAGTACTTCTTT. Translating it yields CASGETGNHQYFF.

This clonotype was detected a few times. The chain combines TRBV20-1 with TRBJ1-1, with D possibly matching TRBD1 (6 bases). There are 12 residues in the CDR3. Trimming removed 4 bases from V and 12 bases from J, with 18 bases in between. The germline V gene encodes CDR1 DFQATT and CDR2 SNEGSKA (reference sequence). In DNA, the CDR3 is TGCAGTGCTATCGGGGGCAGAGCCATGACTTTCTTT. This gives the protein CSAIGGRAMTFF.

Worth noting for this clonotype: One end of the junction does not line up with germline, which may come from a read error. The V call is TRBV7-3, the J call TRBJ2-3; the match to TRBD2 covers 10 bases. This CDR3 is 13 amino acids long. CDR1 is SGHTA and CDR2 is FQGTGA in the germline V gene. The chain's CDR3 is CASSVAGGDETHF. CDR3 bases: TGTGCCAGCAGCGTAGCGGGAGGTGACGAGACGCATTTT.

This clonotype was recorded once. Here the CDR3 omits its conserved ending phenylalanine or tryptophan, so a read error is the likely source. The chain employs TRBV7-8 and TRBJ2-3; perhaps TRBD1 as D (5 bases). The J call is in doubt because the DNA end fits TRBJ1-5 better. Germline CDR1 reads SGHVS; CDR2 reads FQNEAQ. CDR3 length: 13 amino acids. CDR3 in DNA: TGTGCCAGCAGCTTTCGGGGCGCAGGTACGCAGCATTCT. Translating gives CASSFRGAGTQHS.

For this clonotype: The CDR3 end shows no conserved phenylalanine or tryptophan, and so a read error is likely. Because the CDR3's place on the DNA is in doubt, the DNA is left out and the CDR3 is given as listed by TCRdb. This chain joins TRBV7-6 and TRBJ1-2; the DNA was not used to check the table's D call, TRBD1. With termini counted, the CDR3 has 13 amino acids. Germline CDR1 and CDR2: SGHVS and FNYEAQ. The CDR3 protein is CASSSGSGNASPH.

In DNA form, the CDR3 reads TGTGCCATCGGGTCCGGGAATAACAATCAGCCCCAGCATTTT. Its translation is CAIGSGNNNQPQHF. The rearrangement links TRBV13 to TRBJ1-5; D is undetermined. Per germline, CDR1 PRHDT and CDR2 FYEKMQ (reference sequence). The CDR3 totals 14 residues. With 10 bases removed from V and 3 bases from J, the gap between germline ends came to 16 bases. Drawing the rest from reference TRBV13 and TRBJ1-5, the complete variable domain is AAGVIQSPRHLIKEKRETATLKCYPIPRHDTVYWYQQGPGQDPQFLISFYEKMQSDKGSIPDRFSAQQFSDYHSELNMSSLELGDSALYFCAIGSGNNNQPQHFGDGTRLSIL.

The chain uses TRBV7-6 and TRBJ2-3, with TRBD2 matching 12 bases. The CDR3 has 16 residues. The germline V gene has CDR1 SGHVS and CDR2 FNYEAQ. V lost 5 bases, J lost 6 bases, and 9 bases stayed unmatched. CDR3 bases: TGTGCCAGCAGCCTGACACTAGCGGGGGGCAGGGATACGCAGTATTTT. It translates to CASSLTLAGGRDTQYF.

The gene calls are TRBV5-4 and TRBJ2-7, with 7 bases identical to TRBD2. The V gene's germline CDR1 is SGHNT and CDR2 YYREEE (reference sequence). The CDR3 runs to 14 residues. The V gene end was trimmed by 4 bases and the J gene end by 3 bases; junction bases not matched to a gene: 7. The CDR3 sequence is CASSDLAEDYEQYF. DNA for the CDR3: TGTGCCAGCAGCGACCTAGCGGAGGACTACGAGCAGTACTTC.

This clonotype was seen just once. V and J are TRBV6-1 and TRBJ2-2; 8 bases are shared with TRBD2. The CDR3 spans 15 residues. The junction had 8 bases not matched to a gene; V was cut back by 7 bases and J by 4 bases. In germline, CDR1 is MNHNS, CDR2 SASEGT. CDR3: CASNLGLGTTGELFF. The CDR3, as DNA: TGTGCCAGCAACTTGGGACTAGGGACCACCGGGGAGCTGTTTTTT.

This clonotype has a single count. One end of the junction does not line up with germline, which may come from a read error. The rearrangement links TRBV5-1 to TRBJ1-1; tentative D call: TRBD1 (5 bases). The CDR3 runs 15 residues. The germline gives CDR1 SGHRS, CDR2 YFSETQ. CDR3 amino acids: CASSLERDGLTGAFF. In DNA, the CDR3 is TGCGCCAGCAGCTTGGAGAGGGACGGGCTCACTGGAGCTTTCTTT.

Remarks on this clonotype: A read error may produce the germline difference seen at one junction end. The CDR3 region has the DNA TGTGCCAGCAGCCCTGGTCCGGGGGCGACTAATGAAAACTTC. It encodes CASSPGPGATNENF. The chain couples TRBV9 to TRBJ2-5; the D call may be TRBD1 or TRBD2 (6 bases each). The CDR3 runs to 14 residues. Germline-derived CDR1 and CDR2 are SGDLS and YYNGEE.

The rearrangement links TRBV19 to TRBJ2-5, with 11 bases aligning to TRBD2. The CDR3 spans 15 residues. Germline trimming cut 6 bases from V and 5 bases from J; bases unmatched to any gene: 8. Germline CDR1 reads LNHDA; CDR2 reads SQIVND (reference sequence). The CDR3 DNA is TGTGCCAGTAGCGATTTAGCGGGGGGGCGGGAGACCCAGTACTTC. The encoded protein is CASSDLAGGRETQYF.

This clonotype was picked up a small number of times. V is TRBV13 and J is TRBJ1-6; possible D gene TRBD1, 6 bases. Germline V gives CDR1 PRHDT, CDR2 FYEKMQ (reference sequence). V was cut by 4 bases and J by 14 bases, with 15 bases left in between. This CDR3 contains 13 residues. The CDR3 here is CASSSGVPGTLHF. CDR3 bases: TGTGCCAGCAGCTCAGGGGTTCCGGGCACCCTCCACTTT.

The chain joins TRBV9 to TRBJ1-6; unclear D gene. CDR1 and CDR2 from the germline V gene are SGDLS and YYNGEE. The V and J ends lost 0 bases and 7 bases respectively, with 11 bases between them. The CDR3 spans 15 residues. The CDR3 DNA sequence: TGTGCCAGCAGCGTAGGTGGAACGGAAAATTCACCCCTCCACTTT. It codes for CASSVGGTENSPLHF.

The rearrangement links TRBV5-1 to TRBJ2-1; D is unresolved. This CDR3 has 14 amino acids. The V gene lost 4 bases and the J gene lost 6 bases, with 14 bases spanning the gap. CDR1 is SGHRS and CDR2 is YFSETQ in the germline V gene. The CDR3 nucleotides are TGCGCCAGCAGCGTAACCGGACCATCCAATGAGCAGTTCTTC. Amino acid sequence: CASSVTGPSNEQFF.

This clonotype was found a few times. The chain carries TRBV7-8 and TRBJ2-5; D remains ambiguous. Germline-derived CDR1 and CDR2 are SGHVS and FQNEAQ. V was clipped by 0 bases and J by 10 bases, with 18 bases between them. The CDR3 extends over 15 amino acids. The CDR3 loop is CASSLAGGPDTHQYF. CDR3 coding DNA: TGTGCCAGCAGCTTAGCGGGCGGTCCCGATACGCACCAGTACTTC.

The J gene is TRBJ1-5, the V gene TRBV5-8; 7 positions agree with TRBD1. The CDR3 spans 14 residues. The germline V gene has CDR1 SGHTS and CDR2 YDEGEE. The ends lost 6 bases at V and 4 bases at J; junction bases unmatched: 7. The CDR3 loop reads CASILTGRNQPQHF. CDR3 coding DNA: TGTGCCAGCATCCTGACAGGGAGGAATCAGCCCCAGCATTTT. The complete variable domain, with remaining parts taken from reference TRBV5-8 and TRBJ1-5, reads EAGVTQSPTHLIKTRGQQATLRCSPISGHTSVYWYQQALGLGLQFLLWYDEGEERNRGNFPPRFSGRQFPNYSSELNVNALELEDSALYLCASILTGRNQPQHFGDGTRLSIL.